The next 8 T cell receptor beta chains were all read from a single sample in a study of T cells in Graves' hyperthyroidism and ophthalmopathy. Amplification targeted TCR beta CDR3 regions from RNA transcripts. The TCR CDR3 was amplified in a first-round RT-PCR using the HTBI primer set. TCRdb itself ran the multiplex PCR reads through MiXCR, one entry per CDR3 protein. The sample has more than 550,000 distinct CDR3 sequences, approximately 18% seen once; the top ten hold over 15%. Source material: blood. Receptors originate from a woman in her forties or fifties with Graves' hyperthyroidism that later progressed to Graves' ophthalmopathy.

The V call is TRBV6-1, the J call TRBJ2-5; 12 nucleotides match TRBD2. J lost 3 bases, V lost 6 bases, and 8 bases had no gene match. The CDR3 is made up of 16 amino acids. CDR1 is MNHNS, CDR2 SASEGT, per germline. The chain's CDR3 is CASRHPRTSGKETQYF. In DNA, the CDR3 is TGTGCCAGCAGACACCCGAGGACTAGCGGGAAAGAGACCCAGTACTTC.

CDR3 residues: CASSYSKAYEQYF. CDR3 in DNA: TGTGCCAGCAGTTACTCGAAAGCCTACGAGCAGTACTTC. The V gene is TRBV6-6, the J gene TRBJ2-7; D is unresolved. V was pared by 0 bases and J by 2 bases, with 5 bases between. The germline V gene has CDR1 MNHNY and CDR2 SVGAGI (reference sequence). The CDR3 spans 13 residues.

This clonotype was recorded at least ten times. The chain combines TRBV27 with TRBJ1-2; TRBD1 agrees at 7 bases. V gave up 5 bases and J gave up 8 bases; unmatched junction bases: 20. Germline loops: CDR1 MNHEY, CDR2 SMNVEV (reference sequence). This CDR3 has 17 residues. The CDR3 sequence: CASSGPLTGVNGFGYTF. DNA of the CDR3: TGTGCCAGCAGTGGACCGCTTACAGGGGTTAATGGATTCGGCTACACCTTC.

There are many counts of this clonotype. This chain joins TRBV7-9 and TRBJ1-1; D is uncertain. Germline loops: CDR1 SEHNR, CDR2 FQNEAQ (reference sequence). The CDR3 spans 14 residues. Trimming cost V 1 base and J 3 bases, with 9 bases left between them. Here the CDR3 DNA reads TGTGCCAGCAGCTTAGGTGCCCGCTACACTGAAGCTTTCTTT. As protein: CASSLGARYTEAFF.

This clonotype came up a few times. The V and J genes are TRBV12-3 or TRBV12-4 and TRBJ1-5; D is perhaps TRBD1 (5 bases). Trimming left V 6 bases short and J 7 bases short, with 25 bases between. This CDR3 comprises 17 residues. CDR3 loop: CASSPPWGGAGQQPQHF. The CDR3 bases are TGTGCCAGCAGCCCACCCTGGGGAGGGGCCGGCCAGCAGCCCCAGCATTTT.

There are a few counts of this clonotype. As DNA, the CDR3 is TGTGCCAGCAGTTTAAGGACAGGGGGCTATGGCTACACCTTC. This sequence encodes CASSLRTGGYGYTF. The chain combines TRBV27 with TRBJ1-2; 10 positions agree with TRBD1. This CDR3 has 14 residues. V trimming: 2 bases; J trimming: 4 bases; junction bases outside the gene matches: 1. Germline assignment: CDR1 MNHEY and CDR2 SMNVEV (reference sequence).

This clonotype was seen many times. The V and J genes are TRBV5-1 and TRBJ2-3, with D unresolved. V was trimmed by 6 bases and J by 1 base, leaving 9 bases between them. CDR1 SGHRS and CDR2 YFSETQ come from the germline V gene. The CDR3 totals 13 residues. Written as DNA, the CDR3 is TGCGCCAGCATCCGATCGGGCACAGATACGCAGTATTTT. Translated: CASIRSGTDTQYF.

This clonotype was counted ten times or more. The genes are TRBV3-1 and TRBJ2-3, with a tentative D call TRBD1 (5 bases). The CDR3 consists of 15 residues. The germline CDR1 and CDR2 sequences are LGHDT and YNNKEL (reference sequence). Trimming stripped 0 bases from V and 2 bases from J, with 9 bases between. In DNA form, the CDR3 reads TGTGCCAGCAGCCAAGACCGACAGCCCACAGATACGCAGTATTTT. Protein sequence: CASSQDRQPTDTQYF.